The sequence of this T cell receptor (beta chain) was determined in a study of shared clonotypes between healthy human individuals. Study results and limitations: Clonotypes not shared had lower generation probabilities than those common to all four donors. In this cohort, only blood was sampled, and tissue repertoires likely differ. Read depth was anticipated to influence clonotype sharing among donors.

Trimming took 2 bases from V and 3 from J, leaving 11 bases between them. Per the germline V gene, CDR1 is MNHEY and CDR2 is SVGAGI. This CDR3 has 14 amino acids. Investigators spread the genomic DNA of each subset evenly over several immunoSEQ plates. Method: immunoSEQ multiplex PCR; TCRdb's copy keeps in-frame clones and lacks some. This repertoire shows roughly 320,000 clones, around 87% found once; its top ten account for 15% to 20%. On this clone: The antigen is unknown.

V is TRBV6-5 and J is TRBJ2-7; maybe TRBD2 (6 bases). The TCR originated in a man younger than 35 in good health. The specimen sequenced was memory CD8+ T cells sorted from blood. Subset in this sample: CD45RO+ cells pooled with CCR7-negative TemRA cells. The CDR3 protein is CASSYREISYEQYF. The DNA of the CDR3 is TGTGCCAGCAGTTACCGGGAGATCAGCTACGAGCAGTACTTC.